This T cell receptor beta chain was documented in a study of cytotoxic CD8 clonotypes in ibrutinib-treated CLL. As for the study in general: Over 9 relapsed/refractory, around 14 treatment-naive; some 18 IGHV unmutated.

Study findings and constraints: Patients showed higher baseline clonality than age-matched healthy donors, and it tracked circulating CD8+ T-cell counts.

TCR beta libraries used about 2 micrograms of genomic DNA from cryopreserved PBMCs. For this clone: The antigen is unknown.

Sequenced by immunoSEQ multiplex PCR; TCRdb stores in-frame clones only, minus some. The data show roughly 250,000 clones, 60% to 75% seen once. V gave up 2 bases and J gave up 2 bases, with 12 bases separating them. The length of the CDR3 is 15 residues. Germline V gene data show CDR1 as SGHRS and CDR2 as YFSETQ. This clonotype was obtained from a human donor with chronic lymphocytic leukemia. Sequenced material: PBMCs, taken after 24 months of ibrutinib treatment. The chain couples TRBV5-1 to TRBJ2-3; D perhaps matches TRBD1 (5 bases). The CDR3, as DNA: TGCGCCAGCAGCTTCGACAGCAGACCCACAGATACGCAGTATTTT. Translating it yields CASSFDSRPTDTQYF. Together with reference TRBV5-1 and TRBJ2-3, the CDR3 gives the full variable domain: KAGVTQTPRYLIKTRGQQVTLSCSPISGHRSVSWYQQTPGQGLQFLFEYFSETQRNKGNFPGRFSGRQFSNSRSEMNVSTLELGDSALYLCASSFDSRPTDTQYFGPGTRLTVL.